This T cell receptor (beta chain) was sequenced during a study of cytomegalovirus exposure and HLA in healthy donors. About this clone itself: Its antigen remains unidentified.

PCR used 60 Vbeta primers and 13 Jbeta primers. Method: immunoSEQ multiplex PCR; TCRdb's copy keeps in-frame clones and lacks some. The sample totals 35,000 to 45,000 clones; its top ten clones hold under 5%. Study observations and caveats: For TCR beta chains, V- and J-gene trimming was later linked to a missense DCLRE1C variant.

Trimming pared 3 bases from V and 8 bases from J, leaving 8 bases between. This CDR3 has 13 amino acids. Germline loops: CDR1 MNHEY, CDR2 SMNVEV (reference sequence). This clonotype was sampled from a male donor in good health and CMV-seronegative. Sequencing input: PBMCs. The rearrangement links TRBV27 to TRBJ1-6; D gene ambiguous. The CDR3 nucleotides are TGTGCCAGCAGTTTGGGCAAGTATTCACCCCTCCACTTT. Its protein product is CASSLGKYSPLHF.